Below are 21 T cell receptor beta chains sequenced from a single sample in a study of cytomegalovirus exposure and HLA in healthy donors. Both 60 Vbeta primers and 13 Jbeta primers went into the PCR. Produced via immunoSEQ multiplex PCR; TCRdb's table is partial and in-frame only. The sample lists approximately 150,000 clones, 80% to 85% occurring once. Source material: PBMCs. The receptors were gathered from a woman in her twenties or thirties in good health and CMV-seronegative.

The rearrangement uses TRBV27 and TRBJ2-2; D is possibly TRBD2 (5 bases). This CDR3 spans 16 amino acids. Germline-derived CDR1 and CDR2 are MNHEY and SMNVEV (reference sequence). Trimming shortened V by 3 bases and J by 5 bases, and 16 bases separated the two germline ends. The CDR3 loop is CASSFFRVPGTGELFF. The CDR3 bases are TGTGCCAGCAGTTTTTTTCGGGTCCCGGGGACCGGGGAGCTGTTTTTT.

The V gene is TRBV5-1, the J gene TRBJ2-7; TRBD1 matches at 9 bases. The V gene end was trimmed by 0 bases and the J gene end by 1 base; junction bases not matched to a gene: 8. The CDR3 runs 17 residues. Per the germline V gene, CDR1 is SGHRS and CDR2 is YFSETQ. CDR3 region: CASSLGSSGQGSYEQYF. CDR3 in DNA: TGCGCCAGCAGCTTGGGGTCCTCGGGACAGGGATCCTACGAGCAGTACTTC.

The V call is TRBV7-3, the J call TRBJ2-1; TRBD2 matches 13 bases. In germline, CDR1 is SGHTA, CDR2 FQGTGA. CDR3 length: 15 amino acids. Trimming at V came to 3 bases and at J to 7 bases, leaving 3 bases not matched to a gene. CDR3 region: CASSLGLAGLNEQFF. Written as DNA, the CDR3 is TGTGCCAGCAGCTTGGGACTAGCGGGGTTAAATGAGCAGTTCTTC.

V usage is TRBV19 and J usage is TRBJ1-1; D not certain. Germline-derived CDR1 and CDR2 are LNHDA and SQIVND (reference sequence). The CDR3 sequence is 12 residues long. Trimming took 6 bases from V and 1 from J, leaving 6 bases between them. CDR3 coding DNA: TGTGCCAGTAGGCGGGGGAACACTGAAGCTTTCTTT. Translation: CASRRGNTEAFF.

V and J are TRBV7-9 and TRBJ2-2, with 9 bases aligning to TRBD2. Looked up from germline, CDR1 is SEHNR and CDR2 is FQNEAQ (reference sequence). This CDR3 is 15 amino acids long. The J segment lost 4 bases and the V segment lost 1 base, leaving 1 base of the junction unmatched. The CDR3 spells CASSLVREGTGELFF. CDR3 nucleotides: TGTGCCAGCAGCTTAGTGCGGGAGGGCACCGGGGAGCTGTTTTTT. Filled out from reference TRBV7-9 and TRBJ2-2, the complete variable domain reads DTGVSQNPRHKITKRGQNVTFRCDPISEHNRLYWYRQTLGQGPEFLTYFQNEAQLEKSRLLSDRFSAERPKGSFSTLEIQRTEQGDSAMYLCASSLVREGTGELFFGEGSRLTVL.

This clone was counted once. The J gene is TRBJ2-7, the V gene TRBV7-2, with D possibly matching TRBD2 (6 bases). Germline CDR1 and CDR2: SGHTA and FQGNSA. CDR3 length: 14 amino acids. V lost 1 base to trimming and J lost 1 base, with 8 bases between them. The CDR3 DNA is TGTGCCAGCAGCTTAGTCCGGGAGTCCTACGAGCAGTACTTC. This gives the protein CASSLVRESYEQYF.

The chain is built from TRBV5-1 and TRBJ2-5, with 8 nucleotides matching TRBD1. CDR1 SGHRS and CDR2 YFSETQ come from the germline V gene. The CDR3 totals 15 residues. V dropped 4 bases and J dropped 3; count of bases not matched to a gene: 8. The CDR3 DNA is TGCGCCAGCAGCGACCATACGGACAGGGAAGAGACCCAGTACTTC. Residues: CASSDHTDREETQYF.

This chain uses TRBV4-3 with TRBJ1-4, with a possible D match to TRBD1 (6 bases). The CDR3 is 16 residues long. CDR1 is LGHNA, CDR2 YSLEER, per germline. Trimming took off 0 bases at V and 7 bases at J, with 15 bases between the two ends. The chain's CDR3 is CASSQDLQGRGEKLFF. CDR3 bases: TGCGCCAGCAGCCAAGACTTACAGGGTCGGGGTGAAAAACTGTTTTTT.

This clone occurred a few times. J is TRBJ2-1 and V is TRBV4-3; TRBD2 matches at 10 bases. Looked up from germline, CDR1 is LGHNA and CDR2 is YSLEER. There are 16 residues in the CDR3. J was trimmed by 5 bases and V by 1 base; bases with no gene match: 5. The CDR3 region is CASSQVAGGLHNEQFF. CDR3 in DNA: TGCGCCAGCAGCCAAGTAGCGGGGGGTCTCCACAATGAGCAGTTCTTC.

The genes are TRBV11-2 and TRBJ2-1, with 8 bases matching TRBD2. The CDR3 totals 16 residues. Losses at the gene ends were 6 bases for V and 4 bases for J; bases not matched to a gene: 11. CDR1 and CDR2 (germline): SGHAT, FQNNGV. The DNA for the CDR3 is TGTGCCAGCAGTGCGGGAGGCGGGAGGAATTACAATGAGCAGTTCTTC. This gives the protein CASSAGGGRNYNEQFF.

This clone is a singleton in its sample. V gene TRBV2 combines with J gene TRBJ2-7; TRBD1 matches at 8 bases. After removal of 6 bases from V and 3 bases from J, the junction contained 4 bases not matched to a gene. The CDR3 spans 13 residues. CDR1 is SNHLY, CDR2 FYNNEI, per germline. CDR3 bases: TGTGCCAGCAGGGGCAGGGGGCTCTACGAGCAGTACTTC. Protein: CASRGRGLYEQYF.

CDR3 region: CASREGLAANTGELFF. The CDR3 coding sequence is TGTGCCAGCAGGGAGGGACTAGCGGCGAACACCGGGGAGCTGTTTTTT. This chain connects TRBV7-3 to TRBJ2-2, with 11 nucleotides matching TRBD2. With V trimmed by 6 bases and J by 0 bases, 3 bases remained unmatched. Germline CDR1 and CDR2: SGHTA and FQGTGA. The CDR3 is 16 amino acids.

The CDR3 loop is CASFQGLGLNTEAFF. CDR3 DNA: TGTGCCAGCTTCCAAGGTCTGGGCCTGAACACTGAAGCTTTCTTT. The J gene is TRBJ1-1, the V gene TRBV18; no definite D call. Germline V gives CDR1 KGHSH, CDR2 LQKENI. Trimming stripped 7 bases from V and 0 bases from J, with 15 bases between. The CDR3 has 15 residues.

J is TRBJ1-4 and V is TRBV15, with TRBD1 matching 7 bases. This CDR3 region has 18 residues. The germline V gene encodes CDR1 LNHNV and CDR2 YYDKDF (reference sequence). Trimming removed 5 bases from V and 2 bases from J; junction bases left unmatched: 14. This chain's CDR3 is CATSSDRWGSVTNEKLFF. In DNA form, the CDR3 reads TGTGCCACCAGCTCGGACAGGTGGGGGTCGGTTACTAATGAAAAACTGTTTTTT. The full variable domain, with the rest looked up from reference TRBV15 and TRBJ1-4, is DAMVIQNPRYQVTQFGKPVTLSCSQTLNHNVMYWYQQKSSQAPKLLFHYYDKDFNNEADTPDNFQSRRPNTSFCFLDIRSPGLGDTAMYLCATSSDRWGSVTNEKLFFGSGTQLSVL.

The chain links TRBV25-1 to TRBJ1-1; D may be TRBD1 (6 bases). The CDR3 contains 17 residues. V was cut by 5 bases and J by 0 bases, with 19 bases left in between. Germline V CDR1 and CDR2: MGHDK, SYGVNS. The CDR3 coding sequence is TGTGCCAGCAGTTATGGGGGGGCAGGGACCGTGAACACTGAAGCTTTCTTT. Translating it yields CASSYGGAGTVNTEAFF.

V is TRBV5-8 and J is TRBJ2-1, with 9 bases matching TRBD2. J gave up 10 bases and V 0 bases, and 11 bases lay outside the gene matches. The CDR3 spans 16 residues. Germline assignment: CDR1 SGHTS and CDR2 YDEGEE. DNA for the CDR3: TGTGCCAGCAGCTTGGAACCTAGCGGGACACCTACGGAGCAGTTCTTC. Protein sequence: CASSLEPSGTPTEQFF.

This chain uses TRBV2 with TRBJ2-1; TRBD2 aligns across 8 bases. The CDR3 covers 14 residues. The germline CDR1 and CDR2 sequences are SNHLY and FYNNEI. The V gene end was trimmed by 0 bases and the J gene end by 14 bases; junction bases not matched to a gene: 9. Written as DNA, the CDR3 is TGTGCCAGCAGTGAAGCGCTTGCGGGAGGCCTAGAGTTCTTC. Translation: CASSEALAGGLEFF.

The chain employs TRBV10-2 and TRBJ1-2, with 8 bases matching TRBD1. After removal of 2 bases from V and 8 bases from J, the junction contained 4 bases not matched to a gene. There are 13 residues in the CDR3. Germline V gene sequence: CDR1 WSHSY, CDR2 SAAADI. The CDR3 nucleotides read TGCGCCAGCAGTGAGCAACAGGGGGGAGGCTACACCTTC. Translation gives CASSEQQGGGYTF.

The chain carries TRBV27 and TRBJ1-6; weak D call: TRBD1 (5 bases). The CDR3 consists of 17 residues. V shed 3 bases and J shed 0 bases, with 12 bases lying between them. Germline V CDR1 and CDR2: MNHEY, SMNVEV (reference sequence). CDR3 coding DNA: TGTGCCAGCAGTTTTAACTTCGACAGCTCCTATAATTCACCCCTCCACTTT. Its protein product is CASSFNFDSSYNSPLHF.

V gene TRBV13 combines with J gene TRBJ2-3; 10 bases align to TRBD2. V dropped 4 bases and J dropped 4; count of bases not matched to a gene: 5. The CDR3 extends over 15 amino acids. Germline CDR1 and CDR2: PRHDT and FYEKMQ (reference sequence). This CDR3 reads CASSSIAGGPDTQYF. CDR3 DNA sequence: TGTGCCAGCAGCTCAATAGCGGGAGGCCCAGATACGCAGTATTTT.

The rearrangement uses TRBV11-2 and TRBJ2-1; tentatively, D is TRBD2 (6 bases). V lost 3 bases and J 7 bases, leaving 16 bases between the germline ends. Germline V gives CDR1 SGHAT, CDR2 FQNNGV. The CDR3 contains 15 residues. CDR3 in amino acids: CASSFTGLDGNEQFF. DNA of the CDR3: TGTGCCAGCAGCTTTACGGGACTGGACGGTAATGAGCAGTTCTTC.